A selection of T cell receptor beta chains follows, all from one sample in a study of cytomegalovirus exposure and HLA in healthy donors. Sequencing was performed with immunoSEQ multiplex PCR; in TCRdb, only in-frame clones are kept and a portion is missing. The data hold about 150,000 clones, with 70% to 80% observed a single time. What was sequenced was PBMCs. The receptor set was obtained from a woman aged 55-69 years in good health and CMV-seropositive. Both conserved end residues are part of each CDR3. Fields, in order: J gene, V gene, D gene, clone size, CDR3 protein, CDR3 DNA. A D gene is named only where the DNA matches it firmly. Size values are once, few and many counts, or a class for expanded clones, and some rows have none.

TRBJ1-3 | TRBV5-6 | - | - | CASSRRRTAPGNTIYF | TGTGCCAGCAGCCGGAGGAGGACAGCGCCGGGAAACACCATATATTTT
TRBJ2-3 | TRBV5-1 | TRBD2 | - | CASSSGGLAGPDTQYF | TGCGCCAGCAGCTCAGGGGGACTAGCGGGACCAGATACGCAGTATTTT
TRBJ2-2 | TRBV5-1 | TRBD2 | - | CASTEGQREGGGELFF | TGCGCCAGCACCGAGGGCCAGCGGGAGGGCGGCGGGGAGCTGTTTTTT
TRBJ2-7 | TRBV6-6 | TRBD1 | - | CASRKGQGAYEQYF | TGTGCCAGCAGGAAGGGCCAGGGGGCCTACGAGCAGTACTTC
TRBJ2-5 | TRBV5-6 | TRBD1 | - | CASSFTGAGETQYF | TGTGCCAGCAGCTTTACAGGGGCGGGAGAGACCCAGTACTTC
TRBJ1-1 | TRBV11-2 | - | - | CASSLRGRGGTEAFF | TGTGCCAGCAGCTTAAGGGGGAGGGGTGGTACTGAAGCTTTCTTT
TRBJ1-1 | TRBV6-5 | - | - | CASSYVGGTEAFF | TGTGCCAGCAGTTACGTAGGGGGCACTGAAGCTTTCTTT
TRBJ1-1 | TRBV7-2 | TRBD1 | few | CASSLTGFGNTEAFF | TGTGCCAGCAGCTTGACAGGGTTTGGGAACACTGAAGCTTTCTTT
TRBJ2-3 | TRBV6-6 | - | - | CASSHREMGADTQYF | TGTGCCAGCAGCCACAGGGAGATGGGGGCAGATACGCAGTATTTT
TRBJ1-1 | TRBV9 | - | - | CASSVGLGMNTEAFF | TGTGCCAGCAGCGTAGGTCTAGGAATGAACACTGAAGCTTTCTTT
TRBJ1-5 | TRBV10-3 | TRBD1 | - | CAISGSGQSNQPQHF | TGTGCCATCAGTGGCTCGGGACAGTCTAATCAGCCCCAGCATTTT
TRBJ1-1 | TRBV6-5 | TRBD1 | - | CASSYGTGTGVVGAFF | TGTGCCAGCAGTTACGGTACCGGGACAGGGGTAGTAGGAGCTTTCTTT
TRBJ2-2 | TRBV19 | - | once | CASRSYTGELFF | TGTGCCAGTAGGTCCTACACCGGGGAGCTGTTTTTT
TRBJ2-1 | TRBV7-9 | TRBD2 | - | CASSFGTSGARGEYNEQFF | TGTGCCAGCAGCTTTGGGACTAGCGGGGCACGTGGCGAATACAATGAGCAGTTCTTC
TRBJ2-1 | TRBV4-1 | - | - | CASSQDFAGTYNEQFF | TGCGCCAGCAGCCAAGACTTCGCGGGGACTTACAATGAGCAGTTCTTC
TRBJ1-2 | TRBV2 | TRBD1 | - | CASSATTGAGGYTF | TGTGCCAGCAGTGCTACGACAGGGGCGGGTGGCTACACCTTC
TRBJ2-5 | TRBV10-2 | - | once | CASRGHLNLEETQYF | TGCGCCAGCAGAGGACACTTGAATCTCGAAGAGACCCAGTACTTC
TRBJ2-5 | TRBV5-1 | - | - | CASSLGLGGTQYF | TGCGCCAGCAGCTTGGGCCTGGGGGGAACCCAGTACTTC
TRBJ1-5 | TRBV28 | - | - | CASSLARNQPQHF | TGTGCCAGCAGTTTAGCCAGAAATCAGCCCCAGCATTTT
TRBJ2-1 | TRBV28 | - | - | CASLGSYNEQFF | TGTGCCAGCTTGGGGAGCTACAATGAGCAGTTCTTC
TRBJ1-2 | TRBV28 | - | - | CASSAVLQGYGYTF | TGTGCCAGCAGCGCGGTCCTACAGGGATATGGCTACACCTTC
TRBJ2-3 | TRBV5-1 | TRBD2 | - | CASSLDVGGRADTQYF | TGCGCCAGCAGCTTGGACGTGGGAGGGAGGGCAGATACGCAGTATTTT
TRBJ2-3 | TRBV6-4 | - | - | CASSDGGGGTDTQYF | TGTGCCAGCAGTGACGGCGGAGGAGGCACAGATACGCAGTATTTT
TRBJ2-1 | TRBV30 | TRBD1 | once | CAWSPDRGNYNEQFF | TGTGCCTGGAGTCCGGACAGGGGAAACTACAATGAGCAGTTCTTC
TRBJ2-7 | TRBV19 | TRBD1 | - | CASSTTGESRYEQYF | TGTGCCAGTAGTACCACAGGGGAATCTCGCTACGAGCAGTACTTC
TRBJ1-1 | TRBV11-2 | - | - | CASSLRFWNTEAFF | TGTGCCAGCAGCTTACGTTTCTGGAACACTGAAGCTTTCTTT
TRBJ1-1 | TRBV4-1 | - | - | CASSSPTGNTEAFF | TGCGCCAGCAGCTCCCCGACAGGGAACACTGAAGCTTTCTTT
TRBJ1-2 | TRBV20-1 | - | - | CSARNSYGYTF | TGCAGTGCTAGAAACAGCTATGGCTACACCTTC
TRBJ2-5 | TRBV19 | TRBD1 | - | CASSPTGARETQYF | TGTGCCAGTAGCCCGACAGGGGCCAGGGAGACCCAGTACTTC
TRBJ2-5 | TRBV5-1 | - | once | CASSLGLGETQYF | TGCGCCAGCAGCTTGGGGCTTGGAGAGACCCAGTACTTC
TRBJ1-3 | TRBV6-6 | - | - | CASSYISGLSGNTIYF | TGTGCCAGCAGTTACATATCAGGACTCTCTGGAAACACCATATATTTT
TRBJ1-3 | TRBV5-1 | TRBD1 | - | CASSFLTGDTGNTIYF | TGCGCCAGCAGCTTCCTGACAGGGGACACTGGAAACACCATATATTTT
TRBJ2-2 | TRBV29-1 | TRBD1 | - | CSVGTGNTGELFF | TGCAGCGTTGGGACAGGGAACACCGGGGAGCTGTTTTTT
TRBJ1-1 | TRBV5-4 | TRBD1 | - | CASSVGTAMNTEAFF | TGTGCCAGCAGCGTTGGGACAGCAATGAACACTGAAGCTTTCTTT
TRBJ1-5 | TRBV2 | - | few | CASSDAGNYQPQHF | TGTGCCAGCAGTGACGCGGGGAACTATCAGCCCCAGCATTTT
TRBJ2-2 | TRBV5-4 | - | - | CASSQTGTSGELFF | TGTGCCAGCAGCCAGACCGGGACATCCGGGGAGCTGTTTTTT
TRBJ2-5 | TRBV19 | TRBD2 | - | CASSSLAGETQYF | TGTGCCAGTAGTTCCCTAGCGGGAGAGACCCAGTACTTC
TRBJ2-1 | TRBV19 | - | - | CASLSYNEQFF | TGTGCCAGTCTATCCTACAATGAGCAGTTCTTC
TRBJ2-3 | TRBV2 | - | once | CASSERAITAQYF | TGTGCCAGCAGTGAGAGGGCGATCACTGCGCAGTATTTT
TRBJ1-1 | TRBV28 | - | - | CASSLRNTEAFF | TGTGCCAGCAGTTTACGGAACACTGAAGCTTTCTTT
TRBJ2-7 | TRBV30 | TRBD2 | - | CAWVSGRNSYEQYF | TGTGCCTGGGTTAGCGGGAGGAACTCCTACGAGCAGTACTTC
TRBJ1-2 | TRBV9 | TRBD1 | - | CASSVGVGQPYGYTF | TGTGCCAGCAGCGTCGGCGTGGGACAGCCCTATGGCTACACCTTC
TRBJ1-2 | TRBV7-3 | TRBD1 | few | CASSPTGGDNYGYTF | TGTGCCAGCAGCCCCACAGGGGGCGATAACTATGGCTACACCTTC
TRBJ1-3 | TRBV5-1 | - | few | CASSLRATDGNTIYF | TGCGCCAGCAGCTTGAGGGCGACAGACGGAAACACCATATATTTT
TRBJ1-1 | TRBV2 | - | - | CASSYREGIEAFF | TGTGCCAGCAGTTACAGGGAGGGTATTGAAGCTTTCTTT
TRBJ1-1 | TRBV14 | TRBD1 | - | CASSQVRTGRIDTEAFF | TGTGCCAGCAGCCAAGTCCGGACAGGGAGGATTGACACTGAAGCTTTCTTT
TRBJ2-1 | TRBV29-1 | - | few | CSALDLGAESYNEQFF | TGCAGCGCCCTTGATTTGGGGGCGGAATCCTACAATGAGCAGTTCTTC
TRBJ2-5 | TRBV7-9 | TRBD2 | - | CASSLGTSGRPETQYF | TGTGCCAGCAGCCTCGGGACTAGCGGGAGGCCCGAGACCCAGTACTTC
TRBJ1-3 | TRBV10-3 | TRBD1 | - | CAIGQGAAGNTIYF | TGTGCCATCGGACAGGGGGCGGCGGGAAACACCATATATTTT